The 5 T cell receptor beta chains given below trace back to one sample, sequenced in a study of cytomegalovirus exposure and HLA in healthy donors. The PCR used 60 Vbeta and 13 Jbeta primers. Generated by immunoSEQ multiplex PCR, the TCRdb table keeps only in-frame clones and is missing some. The sample includes some 120,000 clones, 75% to 85% of them seen just once. The sample consisted of PBMCs. Receptors originate from a woman between 45 and 60 years old in good health and CMV-seropositive.

The J gene is TRBJ2-1, the V gene TRBV13, with 11 bases fitting TRBD1. The CDR3 runs 14 residues. Losses at the gene ends were 5 bases for V and 10 bases for J; bases not matched to a gene: 7. Looked up from germline, CDR1 is PRHDT and CDR2 is FYEKMQ (reference sequence). As DNA, the CDR3 is TGTGCCAGCAGCCCTGGGGACAGGGGGAACGAGCAGTTCTTC. Protein: CASSPGDRGNEQFF.

The chain employs TRBV27 and TRBJ1-5; 7 nucleotides match TRBD1. The CDR3 runs 18 residues. Germline V gene sequence: CDR1 MNHEY, CDR2 SMNVEV (reference sequence). The J segment lost 1 base and the V segment lost 6 bases, leaving 15 bases of the junction unmatched. CDR3 loop: CASSFPRTGKMSNQPQHF. The DNA of the CDR3 is TGTGCCAGCAGCTTCCCCCGGACAGGAAAGATGAGCAATCAGCCCCAGCATTTT.

This chain links TRBV30 with TRBJ2-1; 9 bases line up with TRBD1. V lost 2 bases to trimming and J lost 3 bases; unmatched junction nucleotides: 5. Germline lookup yields CDR1 GTSNPN and CDR2 SVGIG (reference sequence). This CDR3 is 15 amino acids long. The CDR3 region has the DNA TGTGCCTGGAGTTTGGGACAGGGTAACTACAATGAGCAGTTCTTC. Translating it yields CAWSLGQGNYNEQFF. The variable domain in full, completed from reference TRBV30 and TRBJ2-1, reads SQTIHQWPATLVQPVGSPLSLECTVEGTSNPNLYWYRQAAGRGLQLLFYSVGIGQISSEVPQNLSASRPQDRQFILSSKKLLLSDSGFYLCAWSLGQGNYNEQFFGPGTRLTVL.

This chain connects TRBV18 to TRBJ1-4; 8 nucleotides match TRBD1. This CDR3 contains 15 residues. Per germline, CDR1 KGHSH and CDR2 LQKENI. The trim removed 4 bases at V and 8 bases at J, leaving 9 bases unmatched. The CDR3 region is CASSRTGNREEKLFF. CDR3 DNA sequence: TGTGCCAGCTCACGGACAGGGAACCGGGAAGAAAAACTGTTTTTT.

The chain carries TRBV7-6 and TRBJ2-1; D gene unclear. CDR1 and CDR2 (germline): SGHVS, FNYEAQ. The length of the CDR3 is 14 residues. Trimming left V 1 base short and J 8 bases short, with 12 bases between. The DNA of the CDR3 is TGTGCCAGCAGCTTAGGAGGAACCTTCTATGAGCAGTTCTTC. Its translation is CASSLGGTFYEQFF.